Listed below are T cell receptor beta chains from one sample, sequenced in a study of T cell responses to AZD1222 COVID-19 vaccine. TCRdb's table, derived via immunoSEQ multiplex PCR, lists solely in-frame clones and lacks some. This table holds 52,000 or so clones, about four fifths found once. The starting material was peripheral blood, obtained on day 0 of AZD1222 vaccination. These receptors were taken from an adult in good health. Each CDR3 is given with its conserved first and last residue. D genes are given only for firm matches. A row's size may be missing; if present it is once, few, many or a size class.

CDR3	DNA	J	D	size	V
CASSQGQGGNQPQHF	TGTGCCAGCTCACAGGGACAGGGGGGCAATCAGCCCCAGCATTTT	TRBJ1-5	TRBD1	.	TRBV18
CASSIVSEETQYF	TGTGCCAGTAGTATAGTCAGTGAAGAGACCCAGTACTTC	TRBJ2-5	.	many	TRBV19
CASSLAQLADEQFF	TGTGCCAGCAGCTTAGCGCAGCTAGCGGATGAGCAGTTCTTC	TRBJ2-1	TRBD2	once	TRBV7-8
CASSDTPGEKLFF	TGTGCCAGTAGCGACACCCCGGGTGAAAAACTGTTTTTT	TRBJ1-4	.	once	TRBV19
CASSLLQLGANVLTF	TGCGCCAGCAGCTTGTTGCAACTTGGGGCCAACGTCCTGACTTTC	TRBJ2-6	.	.	TRBV5-1
CASRPVIGAQETQYF	TGCGCCAGCAGACCCGTAATTGGCGCGCAAGAGACCCAGTACTTC	TRBJ2-5	.	.	TRBV5-1
CASSLDNSGNTIYF	TGTGCCAGCAGTCTGGACAATTCTGGAAACACCATATATTTT	TRBJ1-3	.	.	TRBV27
CASSQGSWRGQDNEQFF	TGCGCCAGCAGCCAGGGCTCGTGGAGGGGGCAGGACAATGAGCAGTTCTTC	TRBJ2-1	.	.	TRBV4-1
CASSGREGYEQYF	TGTGCCAGCAGCGGCAGGGAGGGCTACGAGCAGTACTTC	TRBJ2-7	TRBD2	.	TRBV7-2
CASSSDFYNEQFF	TGTGCCAGCAGTTCCGACTTCTACAATGAGCAGTTCTTC	TRBJ2-1	.	.	TRBV6-4
CAGSRGRTNTGELFF	TGTGCCGGGTCGCGGGGGAGAACGAACACCGGGGAGCTGTTTTTT	TRBJ2-2	TRBD2	.	TRBV7-3
CASTQGGDRDYGVTEAFF	TGTGCCAGCACCCAGGGGGGGGACAGGGATTACGGGGTTACTGAAGCTTTCTTT	TRBJ1-1	TRBD1	.	TRBV3-1/TRBV3-2
CASSASSGGGALWETQYF	TGTGCCAGCAGCGCCTCCAGCGGAGGGGGCGCTTTGTGGGAGACCCAGTACTTC	TRBJ2-5	.	.	TRBV11-2
CATSDGQGRQETQYF	TGTGCCACCAGCGATGGACAGGGAAGGCAAGAGACCCAGTACTTC	TRBJ2-5	TRBD1	.	TRBV15
CASSFSTDTQYF	TGTGCCAGCAGCTTCAGCACAGATACGCAGTATTTT	TRBJ2-3	.	.	TRBV9
CASSLGTNSPLHF	TGTGCCAGCAGCTTAGGTACTAACTCACCCCTCCACTTT	TRBJ1-6	.	.	TRBV7-9
CSVFAFNYGYTF	TGCAGCGTGTTCGCATTTAACTATGGCTACACCTTC	TRBJ1-2	.	.	TRBV29-1
CASRGTESTDTQYF	TGTGCCAGCAGGGGGACAGAAAGCACAGATACGCAGTATTTT	TRBJ2-3	TRBD1	.	TRBV6-5
CASSSVDTQYF	TGTGCCAGCAGTTCAGTCGATACGCAGTATTTT	TRBJ2-3	.	.	TRBV6-6
CASSPGVGEKLFF	TGTGCCAGCTCACCGGGGGTAGGGGAAAAACTGTTTTTT	TRBJ1-4	.	once	TRBV18
CASSPRTDTQYF	TGCGCCAGCAGCCCCCGCACAGATACGCAGTATTTT	TRBJ2-3	.	.	TRBV4-1
CASSRLDRGGYGYTF	TGTGCCAGCTCACGATTGGACAGGGGAGGCTATGGCTACACCTTC	TRBJ1-2	TRBD1	.	TRBV18
CASSETGQGYGYTF	TGTGCCAGCAGTGAAACGGGACAAGGCTATGGCTACACCTTC	TRBJ1-2	.	.	TRBV6-4
CASSQDAGREASTDTQYF	TGCGCCAGCAGCCAAGATGCGGGCAGGGAAGCTAGCACAGATACGCAGTATTTT	TRBJ2-3	.	.	TRBV4-1
CASTSSGSSEQFF	TGTGCCAGCACAAGTAGCGGGAGTTCTGAGCAGTTCTTC	TRBJ2-1	TRBD2	.	TRBV6-5
CASSGNPTYEQYF	TGCGCCAGCAGTGGAAACCCAACCTACGAGCAGTACTTC	TRBJ2-7	.	.	TRBV10-2
CASSQGILSWQYF	TGTGCCAGCAGCCAAGGAATCCTCTCCTGGCAGTACTTC	TRBJ2-4	.	.	TRBV14
CASSPTGTGDSPLHF	TGTGCCAGCAGCCCAACCGGGACAGGGGATTCACCCCTCCACTTT	TRBJ1-6	TRBD1	.	TRBV13
CASSPRQGLIYGYTF	TGTGCCAGCTCACCACGGCAGGGCCTTATCTATGGCTACACCTTC	TRBJ1-2	.	.	TRBV18
CASSPSGYVNEQFF	TGTGCCAGCAGCCCGAGCGGGTACGTTAATGAGCAGTTCTTC	TRBJ2-1	.	.	TRBV6-2/TRBV6-3
CASSSPPGHSSPLHF	TGTGCCAGCAGCTCGCCCCCGGGACACTCATCACCCCTCCACTTT	TRBJ1-6	.	few	TRBV11-3
CASSQRPDTSYEQYF	TGTGCCAGCAGCCAAAGGCCCGACACTTCCTACGAGCAGTACTTC	TRBJ2-7	.	.	TRBV3-1/TRBV3-2
CAWTLAGREAFF	TGTGCCTGGACCCTCGCCGGCCGGGAAGCTTTCTTT	TRBJ1-1	.	.	TRBV30
CATGPSRLAGVGETQYF	TGTGCCACCGGCCCCTCCCGGCTAGCGGGAGTCGGGGAGACCCAGTACTTC	TRBJ2-5	TRBD2	.	TRBV27
CSVESAPSSSEQYF	TGCAGCGTTGAGAGCGCCCCGTCGAGTTCCGAGCAGTACTTC	TRBJ2-7	.	.	TRBV29-1